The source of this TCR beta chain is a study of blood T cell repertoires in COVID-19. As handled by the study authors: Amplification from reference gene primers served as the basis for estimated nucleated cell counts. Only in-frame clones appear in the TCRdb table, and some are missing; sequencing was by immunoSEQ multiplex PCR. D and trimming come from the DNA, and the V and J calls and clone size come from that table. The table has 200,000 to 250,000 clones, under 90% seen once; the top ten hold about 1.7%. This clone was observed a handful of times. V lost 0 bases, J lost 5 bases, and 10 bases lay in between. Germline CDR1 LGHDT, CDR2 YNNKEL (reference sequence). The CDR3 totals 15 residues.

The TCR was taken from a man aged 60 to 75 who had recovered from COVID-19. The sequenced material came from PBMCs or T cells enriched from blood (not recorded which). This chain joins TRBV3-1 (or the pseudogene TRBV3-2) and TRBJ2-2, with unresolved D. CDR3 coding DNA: TGTGCCAGCAGCCAAGATTTAAGTCAGACCGGGGAGCTGTTTTTT. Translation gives CASSQDLSQTGELFF.